This T cell receptor beta chain was identified in a study of blood T cell repertoires in COVID-19. On the study more broadly: Sites across the United States, Italy and Spain contributed samples from acute and convalescent COVID-19. Sources were T cells, B-cell-depleted T cells, or PBMCs; the material itself was cDNA or gDNA.

The CDR3 consists of 16 residues. Looked up from germline, CDR1 is SGDLS and CDR2 is YYNGEE. V gave up 0 bases and J gave up 7 bases, with 19 bases separating them. Only in-frame clones appear in the TCRdb table, and some are missing; sequencing was by immunoSEQ multiplex PCR. The table has about 27,000 clones, about 87% seen once. The TCR originated in a human donor in a cohort sampled during active COVID-19. The specimen sequenced was peripheral blood. The chain has TRBV9 and TRBJ2-5, with a weak D call TRBD2 (6 bases). The CDR3 here is CASSVGAAAWEVTQYF. The CDR3 DNA is TGTGCCAGCAGCGTAGGGGCAGCCGCATGGGAGGTGACCCAGTACTTC.